Below are 21 T cell receptor beta chains sequenced from a single sample in a study of blood T cell repertoires in COVID-19 (dated by TCRdb to the early 2020s). The library was produced with the immunoSEQ multiplex PCR assay. The table comes from immuneACCESS by way of TCRdb, which keeps in-frame sequences with V and J called. Part of the clones is missing from these tables; in studies checked, under half for an unresolved V gene and the rest for unknown reasons. In this sample the table shows approximately 210,000 clones, around four fifths of which occur a single time. Approximately 12% of the sample lies in the top ten. Sequenced input: PBMCs or T cells enriched from blood (not recorded which). The receptors were sampled from a man aged 40-49 years who had recovered from COVID-19.

The chain is built from TRBV11-2 and TRBJ2-3; 8 nucleotides agree with TRBD2. Losses at the gene ends were 0 bases for V and 5 bases for J; bases not matched to a gene: 4. The CDR3 runs to 15 residues. Germline lookup yields CDR1 SGHAT and CDR2 FQNNGV. The CDR3 here is CASSLEWLAGDTQYF. The CDR3 DNA reads as TGTGCCAGCAGCTTAGAGTGGCTAGCGGGAGATACGCAGTATTTT.

This chain connects TRBV6-5 to TRBJ1-2; D is undetermined. This CDR3 region has 15 residues. Germline CDR1 MNHEY, CDR2 SVGAGI. The V end lost 3 bases, the J end lost 4 bases, and 15 bases lay between the germline ends. CDR3 DNA: TGTGCCAGCAGTTATTCTAGTGTCAGCCTCTATGGCTACACCTTC. It encodes CASSYSSVSLYGYTF.

The rearrangement uses TRBV7-3 and TRBJ2-3, with a weak D call TRBD2 (5 bases). The CDR3 has 14 amino acids. The ends were cut back, 5 bases at V and 6 bases at J, with 15 bases in the middle. The germline V gene encodes CDR1 SGHTA and CDR2 FQGTGA. The CDR3 spells CASSLGLGSDTQYF. The CDR3 nucleotides are TGTGCCAGCAGCCTAGGACTCGGGTCCGATACGCAGTATTTT.

J is TRBJ2-1 and V is TRBV29-1; possible D gene TRBD2, 6 bases. With 3 bases removed from V and 1 base from J, the gap between germline ends came to 10 bases. CDR3 length: 14 residues. Germline CDR1 and CDR2: SQVTM and ANQGSEA. The DNA of the CDR3 is TGCAGCGTTGAGGAGGGGAAGTCCTACAATGAGCAGTTCTTC. Translation gives CSVEEGKSYNEQFF.

The V and J genes are TRBV5-5 and TRBJ1-1; D gene unclear. With 3 bases removed from V and 4 bases from J, the gap between germline ends came to 16 bases. The germline V gene encodes CDR1 SGHKS and CDR2 YYEKEE (reference sequence). This CDR3 spans 15 amino acids. CDR3 loop: CASSSGGFWGTEAFF. The CDR3 DNA is TGTGCCAGCAGCTCGGGAGGCTTCTGGGGCACTGAAGCTTTCTTT.

The CDR3 nucleotides read TGTGCCAGCAGCTGGGGACAGGGGTCCTACAATGAGCAGTTCTTC. Its protein product is CASSWGQGSYNEQFF. The chain uses TRBV13 and TRBJ2-1; 10 bases map to TRBD1. Trimming cost V 4 bases and J 1 base; bases outside gene matches: 1. The CDR3 sequence is 15 residues long. Germline CDR1 is PRHDT and CDR2 is FYEKMQ (reference sequence). The complete variable domain, with remaining parts taken from reference TRBV13 and TRBJ2-1, reads AAGVIQSPRHLIKEKRETATLKCYPIPRHDTVYWYQQGPGQDPQFLISFYEKMQSDKGSIPDRFSAQQFSDYHSELNMSSLELGDSALYFCASSWGQGSYNEQFFGPGTRLTVL.

The rearrangement links TRBV27 to TRBJ2-7, with 7 positions matching TRBD1. Trimming took 5 bases from V and 3 from J; bases not matched to a gene: 10. CDR1 and CDR2 from the germline V gene are MNHEY and SMNVEV (reference sequence). CDR3 length: 15 amino acids. CDR3: CASSQDRDWYYEQYF. The CDR3, as DNA: TGTGCCAGCAGTCAAGACAGGGATTGGTACTACGAGCAGTACTTC.

The rearrangement links TRBV2 to TRBJ2-7; possible D gene TRBD1, 5 bases. The length of the CDR3 is 16 residues. V was clipped by 3 bases and J by 3 bases, with 18 bases between them. The germline gives CDR1 SNHLY, CDR2 FYNNEI. The CDR3 sequence is CASSDFRGHTSYEQYF. The CDR3 coding sequence is TGTGCCAGCAGTGATTTTAGGGGCCATACAAGCTACGAGCAGTACTTC.

This chain uses TRBV9 with TRBJ2-7; D is perhaps TRBD2 (6 bases). This CDR3 contains 14 residues. Germline values: CDR1 SGDLS, CDR2 YYNGEE. Deletions cut 2 bases from V and 3 bases from J, with 12 bases between. Here the CDR3 reads CASSVGDSHYEQYF. Here the CDR3 DNA reads TGTGCCAGCAGCGTGGGGGACTCGCACTACGAGCAGTACTTC.

The chain combines TRBV28 with TRBJ2-1, with 7 bases fitting TRBD1. The junction had 6 bases not matched to a gene; V was cut back by 5 bases and J by 5 bases. Germline V lookup: CDR1 MDHEN, CDR2 SYDVKM. The length of the CDR3 is 14 residues. The CDR3 nucleotides read TGTGCCAGCAGTGGGGGACAGAGCAACAATGAGCAGTTCTTC. Encoded protein: CASSGGQSNNEQFF.

The rearrangement uses TRBV28 and TRBJ1-2; D is possibly TRBD1 (6 bases). The germline gives CDR1 MDHEN, CDR2 SYDVKM. The CDR3 has 13 amino acids. Trimming removed 2 bases at V and 5 bases at J, with 9 bases between. The DNA of the CDR3 is TGTGCCAGCAGTTTAGAGGGGGGGTATGGCTACACCTTC. Amino acid sequence: CASSLEGGYGYTF.

The DNA for the CDR3 is TGTGCCAGTACCGATAGCGGGAGCAGGTCCTACAATGAGCAGTTCTTC. This translates into CASTDSGSRSYNEQFF. This chain uses TRBV19 with TRBJ2-1; 9 positions match TRBD2. The length of the CDR3 is 16 residues. With V trimmed by 7 bases and J by 1 base, 8 bases remained unmatched. Germline V lookup: CDR1 LNHDA, CDR2 SQIVND (reference sequence).

The rearrangement joins TRBV6-2 or TRBV6-3 to TRBJ2-2; D might be TRBD1 (5 bases). CDR1 is MNHEY and CDR2 is SVGEGT in the germline V gene. This CDR3 region has 15 residues. The germline V and J ends were trimmed by 6 bases and 0 bases, with 11 bases remaining between them. The CDR3 nucleotides read TGTGCCAGCAGCCAGTTCAGGGCGAACACCGGGGAGCTGTTTTTT. It encodes CASSQFRANTGELFF.

As to this clone: At the DNA level, this CDR3 is encoded by other sequences in the same sample as well. The J gene is TRBJ1-5, the V gene TRBV30; TRBD1 matches 9 bases. CDR1 is GTSNPN and CDR2 is SVGIG in the germline V gene (reference sequence). The CDR3 runs 13 residues. V shed 1 base and J 5 bases; nucleotides not matched to a gene: 0. The CDR3 DNA follows: TGTGCCTGGAGTGGACAGGGGGATCAGCCCCAGCATTTT. This gives the protein CAWSGQGDQPQHF.

This chain uses TRBV7-9 with TRBJ1-2, with a possible D match to TRBD1 (5 bases). Per the germline V gene, CDR1 is SEHNR and CDR2 is FQNEAQ (reference sequence). This CDR3 has 13 residues. Trimming left V 5 bases short and J 6 bases short, with 13 bases between. The DNA of the CDR3 is TGTGCCAGCAGCCTCACCAGGGTTGATGGCTACACCTTC. Translated, it gives CASSLTRVDGYTF.

The chain is built from TRBV9 and TRBJ1-3; 8 bases agree with TRBD1. CDR3 size: 15 residues. The V and J ends lost 2 bases and 2 bases, in that order; junction bases with no gene match: 3. CDR1 SGDLS and CDR2 YYNGEE come from the germline V gene. This CDR3 reads CASSVAGGTGNTIYF. DNA of the CDR3: TGTGCCAGCAGCGTTGCAGGGGGCACTGGAAACACCATATATTTT.

The chain links TRBV11-2 to TRBJ2-7; 10 bases fit TRBD2. J was trimmed by 7 bases and V by 4 bases; bases with no gene match: 16. The CDR3 contains 17 residues. Germline values: CDR1 SGHAT, CDR2 FQNNGV. The CDR3 sequence: CASSSDGEREGRKEQYV. DNA for the CDR3: TGTGCCAGCAGCTCCGATGGAGAGCGGGAGGGCCGGAAAGAGCAGTACGTC.

The CDR3 loop reads CASSLAGGQNEKLFF. CDR3 sequence (DNA): TGTGCCAGCAGTTTAGCAGGGGGCCAAAACGAAAAACTGTTTTTT. The V and J genes are TRBV28 and TRBJ1-4; 8 nucleotides match TRBD1. Losses at the gene ends were 2 bases for V and 8 bases for J; bases not matched to a gene: 7. The CDR3 spans 15 residues. CDR1 and CDR2 (germline): MDHEN, SYDVKM.

The V call is TRBV19, the J call TRBJ1-1; 8 bases agree with TRBD1. The V segment lost 10 bases and the J segment 4 bases; nucleotides outside the gene matches: 14. The CDR3 sequence is 15 residues long. Germline V CDR1 and CDR2: LNHDA, SQIVND (reference sequence). The CDR3 DNA reads TGTGCCACCAAGAGTGACAGGGGATCTACCACTGAAGCTTTCTTT. This codes for CATKSDRGSTTEAFF.

This clone was recorded a few times. The rearrangement links TRBV11-3 to TRBJ2-1; no firm D call. This CDR3 has 15 residues. The V and J ends lost 0 bases and 2 bases respectively, with 8 bases between them. Per the germline V gene, CDR1 is SGHNT and CDR2 is YENEEA. Here the CDR3 reads CASSLEGIAYNEQFF. The CDR3 DNA is TGTGCCAGCAGCTTAGAGGGCATCGCCTACAATGAGCAGTTCTTC. The full variable domain, its missing parts supplied by reference TRBV11-3 and TRBJ2-1, is EAGVVQSPRYKIIEKKQPVAFWCNPISGHNTLYWYLQNLGQGPELLIRYENEEAVDDSQLPKDRFSAERLKGVDSTLKIQPAELGDSAVYLCASSLEGIAYNEQFFGPGTRLTVL.

The gene calls are TRBV19 and TRBJ2-7; 7 nucleotides agree with TRBD2. Germline V CDR1 and CDR2: LNHDA, SQIVND (reference sequence). The trim removed 3 bases at V and 9 bases at J, leaving 11 bases unmatched. This CDR3 has 14 residues. The DNA of the CDR3 is TGTGCCAGTAGTATGGTCGGGCGGGAGTGGGTGCAGTACTTC. Residues: CASSMVGREWVQYF.